The 4 T cell receptor beta chains below come from one sample, sequenced in a study of cytomegalovirus exposure and HLA in healthy donors. Primers: 60 Vbeta forward and 13 Jbeta reverse. Sequencing used immunoSEQ multiplex PCR; TCRdb keeps in-frame clones, though not all of them. The table lists tens of thousands of clones, around 76% of them singletons, with 2.5% to 3.5% in the top ten. Material: PBMCs. The receptors were sampled from a man aged 18-30 years in good health and CMV-seronegative.

In the case of this clone: In the same sample, other DNA sequences code for this CDR3. This rearrangement joins TRBV7-8 to TRBJ1-1; TRBD1 matches at 8 bases. J gave up 4 bases and V 5 bases, and 9 bases lay outside the gene matches. This CDR3 spans 15 amino acids. Germline CDR1 SGHVS, CDR2 FQNEAQ. CDR3 protein: CASSVSSGGGTEAFF. DNA of the CDR3: TGTGCCAGCAGCGTATCCTCAGGGGGCGGCACTGAAGCTTTCTTT. Based on the CDR3 plus reference TRBV7-8 and TRBJ1-1, the full variable domain is GAGVSQSPRYKVAKRGQDVALRCDPISGHVSLFWYQQALGQGPEFLTYFQNEAQLDKSGLPSDRFFAERPEGSVSTLKIQRTQQEDSAVYLCASSVSSGGGTEAFFGQGTRLTVV.

This chain links TRBV13 with TRBJ2-1; tentative D call: TRBD2 (5 bases). The length of the CDR3 is 16 residues. Germline CDR1 reads PRHDT; CDR2 reads FYEKMQ (reference sequence). Trimming stripped 5 bases from V and 0 bases from J, with 14 bases between. Here the CDR3 DNA reads TGTGCCAGCAGCAAGCGCTATCGGGACTCCTACAATGAGCAGTTCTTC. Protein sequence: CASSKRYRDSYNEQFF.

The chain has TRBV7-2 and TRBJ2-3; 7 nucleotides match TRBD1. Germline values: CDR1 SGHTA, CDR2 FQGNSA. Trimming cost V 3 bases and J 5 bases; bases outside gene matches: 8. The CDR3 totals 15 residues. The CDR3 protein is CASSLTPNRGDTQYF. CDR3 DNA sequence: TGTGCCAGCAGCTTGACACCAAACAGGGGAGATACGCAGTATTTT.

Regarding this clone: The sample carries other DNA sequences with the same CDR3. The chain has TRBV5-5 and TRBJ2-7; D may be TRBD2 (6 bases). Trimming shortened V by 4 bases and J by 3 bases, and 17 bases separated the two germline ends. Looked up from germline, CDR1 is SGHKS and CDR2 is YYEKEE (reference sequence). The CDR3 has 15 residues. The CDR3 region is CASSPEGVGFYEQYV. CDR3 nucleotides: TGTGCCAGCAGCCCGGAGGGTGTGGGCTTCTACGAGCAGTACGTC.